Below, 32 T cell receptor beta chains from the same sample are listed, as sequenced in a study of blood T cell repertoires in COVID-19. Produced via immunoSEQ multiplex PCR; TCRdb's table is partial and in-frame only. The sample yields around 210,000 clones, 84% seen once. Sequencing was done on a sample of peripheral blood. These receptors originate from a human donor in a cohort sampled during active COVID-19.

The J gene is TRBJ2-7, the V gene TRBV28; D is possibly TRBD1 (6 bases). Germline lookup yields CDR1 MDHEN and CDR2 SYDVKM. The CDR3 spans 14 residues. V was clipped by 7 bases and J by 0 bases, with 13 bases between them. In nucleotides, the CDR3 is TGTGCCAGCAAATTACAGGGACCCTCCTACGAGCAGTACTTC. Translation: CASKLQGPSYEQYF.

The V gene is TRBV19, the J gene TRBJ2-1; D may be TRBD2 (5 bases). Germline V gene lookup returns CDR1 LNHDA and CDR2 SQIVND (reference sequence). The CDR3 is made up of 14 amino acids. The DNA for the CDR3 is TGTGCTACAGTAGCCGCGGGTTCCTACAATGAGCAGTTCTTC. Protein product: CATVAAGSYNEQFF.

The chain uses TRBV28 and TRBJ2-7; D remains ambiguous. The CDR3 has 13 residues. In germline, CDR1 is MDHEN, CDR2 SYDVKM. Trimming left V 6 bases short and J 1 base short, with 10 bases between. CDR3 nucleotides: TGTGCCAGCAGCCCCGGCGGTTCCTACGAGCAGTACTTC. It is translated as CASSPGGSYEQYF. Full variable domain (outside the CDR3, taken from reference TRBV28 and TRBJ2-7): DVKVTQSSRYLVKRTGEKVFLECVQDMDHENMFWYRQDPGLGLRLIYFSYDVKMKEKGDIPEGYSVSREKKERFSLILESASTNQTSMYLCASSPGGSYEQYFGPGTRLTVT.

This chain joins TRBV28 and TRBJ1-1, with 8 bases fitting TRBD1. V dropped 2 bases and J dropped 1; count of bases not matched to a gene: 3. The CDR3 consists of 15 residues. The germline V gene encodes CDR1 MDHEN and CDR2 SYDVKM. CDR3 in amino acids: CASSLDQGANTEAFF. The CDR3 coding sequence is TGTGCCAGCAGTTTAGATCAGGGGGCGAACACTGAAGCTTTCTTT.

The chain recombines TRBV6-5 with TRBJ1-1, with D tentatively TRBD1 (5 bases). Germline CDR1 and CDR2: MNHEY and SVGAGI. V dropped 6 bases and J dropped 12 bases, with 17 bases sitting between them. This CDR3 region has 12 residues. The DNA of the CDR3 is TGTGCCAGCAGGTGGGGCAGTACGAGCCCTTTCTTT. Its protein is CASRWGSTSPFF.

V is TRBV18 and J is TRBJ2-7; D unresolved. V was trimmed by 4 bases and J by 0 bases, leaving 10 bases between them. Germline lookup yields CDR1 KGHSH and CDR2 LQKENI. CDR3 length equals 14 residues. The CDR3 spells CASSRPQSSYEQYF. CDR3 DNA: TGTGCCAGCTCACGGCCCCAAAGCTCCTACGAGCAGTACTTC.

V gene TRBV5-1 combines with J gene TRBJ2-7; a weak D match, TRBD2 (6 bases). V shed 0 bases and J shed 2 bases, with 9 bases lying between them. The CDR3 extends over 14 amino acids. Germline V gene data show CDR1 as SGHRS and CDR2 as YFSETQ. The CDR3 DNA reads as TGCGCCAGCAGCTTGGCTGCGGGAACCTACGAGCAGTACTTC. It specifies CASSLAAGTYEQYF.

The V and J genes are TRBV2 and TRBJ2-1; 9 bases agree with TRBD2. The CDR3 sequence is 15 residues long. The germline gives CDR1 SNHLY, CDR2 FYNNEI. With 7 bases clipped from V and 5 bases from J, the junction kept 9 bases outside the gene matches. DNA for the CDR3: TGTGCCAGCATTAAGCCGGGCGGGAGGGACAATGAGCAGTTCTTC. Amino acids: CASIKPGGRDNEQFF.

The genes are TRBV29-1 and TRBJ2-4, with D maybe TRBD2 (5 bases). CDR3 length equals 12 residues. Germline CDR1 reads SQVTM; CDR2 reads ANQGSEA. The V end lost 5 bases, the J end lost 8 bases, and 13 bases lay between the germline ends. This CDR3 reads CSVRGGFDIQYF. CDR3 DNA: TGCAGCGTTCGTGGCGGGTTTGACATTCAGTACTTC.

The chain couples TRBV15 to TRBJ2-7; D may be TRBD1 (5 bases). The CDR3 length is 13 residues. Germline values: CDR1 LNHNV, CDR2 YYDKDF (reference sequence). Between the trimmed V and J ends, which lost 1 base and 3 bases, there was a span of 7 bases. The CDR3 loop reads CATSRADSYEQYF. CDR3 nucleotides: TGTGCCACCAGCAGAGCAGACAGCTACGAGCAGTACTTC.

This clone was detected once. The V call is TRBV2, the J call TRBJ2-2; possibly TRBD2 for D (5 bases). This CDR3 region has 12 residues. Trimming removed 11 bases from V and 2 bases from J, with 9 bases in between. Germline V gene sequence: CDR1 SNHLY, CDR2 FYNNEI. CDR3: CAAGYNTGELFF. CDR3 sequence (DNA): TGTGCCGCGGGCTACAACACCGGGGAGCTGTTTTTT.

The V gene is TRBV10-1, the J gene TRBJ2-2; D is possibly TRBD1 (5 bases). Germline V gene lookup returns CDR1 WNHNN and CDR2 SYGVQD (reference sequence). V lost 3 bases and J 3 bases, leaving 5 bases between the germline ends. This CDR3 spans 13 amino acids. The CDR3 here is CASSDRDTGELFF. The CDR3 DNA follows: TGCGCCAGCAGTGACAGGGACACCGGGGAGCTGTTTTTT.

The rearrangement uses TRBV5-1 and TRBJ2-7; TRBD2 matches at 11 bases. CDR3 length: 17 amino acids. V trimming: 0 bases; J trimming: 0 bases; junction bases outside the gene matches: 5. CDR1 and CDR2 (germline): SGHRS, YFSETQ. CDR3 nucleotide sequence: TGCGCCAGCAGCTTGGTGGTGACTAGCGGGGCCTCCTACGAGCAGTACTTC. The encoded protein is CASSLVVTSGASYEQYF.

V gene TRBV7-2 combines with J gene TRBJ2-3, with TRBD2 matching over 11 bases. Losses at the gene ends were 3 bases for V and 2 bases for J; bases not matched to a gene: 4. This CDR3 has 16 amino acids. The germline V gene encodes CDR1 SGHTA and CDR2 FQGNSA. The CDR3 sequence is CASSFSGRAFTDTQYF. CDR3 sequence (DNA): TGTGCCAGCAGCTTTAGCGGGAGGGCCTTCACAGATACGCAGTATTTT. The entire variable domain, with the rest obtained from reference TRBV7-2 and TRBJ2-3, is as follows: GAGVSQSPSNKVTEKGKDVELRCDPISGHTALYWYRQSLGQGLEFLIYFQGNSAPDKSGLPSDRFSAERTGGSVSTLTIQRTQQEDSAVYLCASSFSGRAFTDTQYFGPGTRLTVL.

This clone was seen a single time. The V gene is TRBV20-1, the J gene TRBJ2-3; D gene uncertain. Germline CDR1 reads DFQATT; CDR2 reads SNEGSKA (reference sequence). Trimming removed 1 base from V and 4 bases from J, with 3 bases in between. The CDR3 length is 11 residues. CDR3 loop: CSARVSDTQYF. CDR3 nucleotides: TGCAGTGCTAGAGTATCAGATACGCAGTATTTT.

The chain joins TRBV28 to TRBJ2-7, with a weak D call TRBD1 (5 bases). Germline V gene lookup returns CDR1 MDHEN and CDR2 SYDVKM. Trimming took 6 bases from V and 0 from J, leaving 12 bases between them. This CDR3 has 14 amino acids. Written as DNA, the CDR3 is TGTGCCAGCAGACGACAGTTCAGCTCCTACGAGCAGTACTTC. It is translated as CASRRQFSSYEQYF.

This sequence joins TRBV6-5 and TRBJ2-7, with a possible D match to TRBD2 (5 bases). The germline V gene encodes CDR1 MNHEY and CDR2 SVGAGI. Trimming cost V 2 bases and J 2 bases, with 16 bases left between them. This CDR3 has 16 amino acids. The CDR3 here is CASSYGRGSGPYEQYF. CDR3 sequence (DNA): TGTGCCAGCAGTTACGGGCGAGGGAGTGGCCCCTACGAGCAGTACTTC.

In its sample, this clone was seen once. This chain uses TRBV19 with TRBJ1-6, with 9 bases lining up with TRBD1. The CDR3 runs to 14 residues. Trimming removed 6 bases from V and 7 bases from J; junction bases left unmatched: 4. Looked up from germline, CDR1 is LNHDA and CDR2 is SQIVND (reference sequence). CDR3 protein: CASRSGQGNSPLHF. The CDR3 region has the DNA TGTGCCAGTAGATCGGGACAGGGAAATTCACCCCTCCACTTT.

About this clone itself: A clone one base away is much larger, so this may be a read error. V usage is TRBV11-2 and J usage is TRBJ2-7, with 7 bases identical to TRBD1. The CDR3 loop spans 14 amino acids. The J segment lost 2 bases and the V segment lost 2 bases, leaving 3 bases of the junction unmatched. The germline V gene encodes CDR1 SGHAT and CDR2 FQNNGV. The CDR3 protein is CASSLRQGAYEQYF. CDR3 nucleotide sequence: TGTGCCAGCAGCTTACGGCAGGGGGCCTACGAGCAGTACTTC.

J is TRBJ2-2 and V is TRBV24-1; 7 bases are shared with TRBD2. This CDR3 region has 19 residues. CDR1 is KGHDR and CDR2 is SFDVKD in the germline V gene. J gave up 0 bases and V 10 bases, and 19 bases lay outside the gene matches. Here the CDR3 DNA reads TGTGCCACTAGCAAGCCAAGAGGGCTAGCGGAATCGAACACCGGGGAGCTGTTTTTT. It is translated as CATSKPRGLAESNTGELFF.

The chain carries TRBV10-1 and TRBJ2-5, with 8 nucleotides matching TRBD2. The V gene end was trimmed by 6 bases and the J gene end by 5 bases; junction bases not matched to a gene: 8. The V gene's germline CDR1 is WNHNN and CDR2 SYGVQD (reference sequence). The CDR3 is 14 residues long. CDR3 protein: CASSSSGGGETQYF. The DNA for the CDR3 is TGCGCCAGCAGCAGCAGCGGCGGGGGGGAGACCCAGTACTTC.

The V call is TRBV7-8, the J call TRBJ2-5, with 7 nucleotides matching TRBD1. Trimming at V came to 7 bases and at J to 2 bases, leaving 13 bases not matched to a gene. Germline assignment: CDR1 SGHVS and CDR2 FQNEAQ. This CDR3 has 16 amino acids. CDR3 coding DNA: TGTGCCAGCACCAAAGGGGGCGCGGGCGTTCAAGAGACCCAGTACTTC. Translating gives CASTKGGAGVQETQYF.

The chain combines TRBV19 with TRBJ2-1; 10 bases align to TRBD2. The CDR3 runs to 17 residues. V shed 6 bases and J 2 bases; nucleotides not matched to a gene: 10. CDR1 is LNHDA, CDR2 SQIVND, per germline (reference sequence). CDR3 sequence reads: CASSSSGSMSPYNEQFF. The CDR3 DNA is TGTGCCAGTAGCTCTAGCGGGAGTATGTCCCCCTACAATGAGCAGTTCTTC.

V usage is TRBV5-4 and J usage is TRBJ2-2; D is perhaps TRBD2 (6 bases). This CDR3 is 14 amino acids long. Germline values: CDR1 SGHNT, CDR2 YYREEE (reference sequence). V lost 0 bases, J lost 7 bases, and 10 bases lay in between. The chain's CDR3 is CASSLVRENGELFF. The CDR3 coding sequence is TGTGCCAGCAGCTTGGTACGGGAGAACGGGGAGCTGTTTTTT.

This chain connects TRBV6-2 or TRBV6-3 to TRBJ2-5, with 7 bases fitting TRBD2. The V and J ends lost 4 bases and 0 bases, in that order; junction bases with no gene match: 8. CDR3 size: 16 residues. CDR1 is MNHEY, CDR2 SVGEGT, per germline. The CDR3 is CASSFRDSGYQETQYF. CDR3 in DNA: TGTGCCAGCAGTTTTAGAGATAGCGGGTACCAAGAGACCCAGTACTTC.

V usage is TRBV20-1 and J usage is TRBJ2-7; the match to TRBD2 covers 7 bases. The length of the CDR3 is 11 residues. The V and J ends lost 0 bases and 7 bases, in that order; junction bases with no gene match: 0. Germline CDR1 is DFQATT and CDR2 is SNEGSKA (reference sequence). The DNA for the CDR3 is TGCAGTGCTAGAGAGGGGGGGGAGCAGTACTTC. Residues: CSAREGGEQYF.

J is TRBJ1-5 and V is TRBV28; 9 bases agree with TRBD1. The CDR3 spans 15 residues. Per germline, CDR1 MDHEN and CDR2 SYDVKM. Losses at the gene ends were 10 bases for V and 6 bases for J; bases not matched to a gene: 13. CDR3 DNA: TGTGCCACCTTATGGGACAGGGAAGACAGTCAGCCCCAGCATTTT. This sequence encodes CATLWDREDSQPQHF.

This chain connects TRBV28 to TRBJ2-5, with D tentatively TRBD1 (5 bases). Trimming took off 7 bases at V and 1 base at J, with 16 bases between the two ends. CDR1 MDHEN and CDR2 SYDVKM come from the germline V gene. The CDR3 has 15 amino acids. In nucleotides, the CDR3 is TGTGCCAGCACCTATGAAGGGGTTTCCCAAGAGACCCAGTACTTC. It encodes CASTYEGVSQETQYF. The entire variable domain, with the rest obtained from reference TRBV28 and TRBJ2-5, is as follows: DVKVTQSSRYLVKRTGEKVFLECVQDMDHENMFWYRQDPGLGLRLIYFSYDVKMKEKGDIPEGYSVSREKKERFSLILESASTNQTSMYLCASTYEGVSQETQYFGPGTRLLVL.

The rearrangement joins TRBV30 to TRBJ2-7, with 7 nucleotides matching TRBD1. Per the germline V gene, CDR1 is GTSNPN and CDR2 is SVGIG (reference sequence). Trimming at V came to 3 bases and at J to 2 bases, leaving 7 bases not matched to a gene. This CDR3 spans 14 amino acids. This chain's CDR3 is CAWREWGQTYEQYF. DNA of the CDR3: TGTGCCTGGAGGGAATGGGGACAGACCTACGAGCAGTACTTC. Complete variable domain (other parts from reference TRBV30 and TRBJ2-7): SQTIHQWPATLVQPVGSPLSLECTVEGTSNPNLYWYRQAAGRGLQLLFYSVGIGQISSEVPQNLSASRPQDRQFILSSKKLLLSDSGFYLCAWREWGQTYEQYFGPGTRLTVT.

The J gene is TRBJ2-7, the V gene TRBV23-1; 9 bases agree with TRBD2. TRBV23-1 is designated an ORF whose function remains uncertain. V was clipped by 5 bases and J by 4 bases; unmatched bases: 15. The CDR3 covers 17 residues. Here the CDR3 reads CASSSPPGLAGRYEQYF. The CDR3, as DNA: TGCGCCAGCAGTTCCCCCCCAGGCCTAGCGGGAAGGTACGAGCAGTACTTC.

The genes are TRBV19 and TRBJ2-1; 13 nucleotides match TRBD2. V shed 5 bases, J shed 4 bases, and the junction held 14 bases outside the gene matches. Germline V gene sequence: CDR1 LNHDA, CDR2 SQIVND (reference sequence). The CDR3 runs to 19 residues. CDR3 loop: CASSDGTGRLAGGYNEQFF. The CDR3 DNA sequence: TGTGCCAGTAGTGACGGGACAGGGCGACTAGCGGGAGGATACAATGAGCAGTTCTTC.

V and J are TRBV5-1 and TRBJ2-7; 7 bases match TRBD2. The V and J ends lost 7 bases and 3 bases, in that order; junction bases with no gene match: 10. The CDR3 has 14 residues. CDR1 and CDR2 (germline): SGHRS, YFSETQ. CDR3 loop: CASAELGEGYEQYF. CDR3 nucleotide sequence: TGCGCCAGCGCCGAGTTGGGGGAGGGCTACGAGCAGTACTTC.